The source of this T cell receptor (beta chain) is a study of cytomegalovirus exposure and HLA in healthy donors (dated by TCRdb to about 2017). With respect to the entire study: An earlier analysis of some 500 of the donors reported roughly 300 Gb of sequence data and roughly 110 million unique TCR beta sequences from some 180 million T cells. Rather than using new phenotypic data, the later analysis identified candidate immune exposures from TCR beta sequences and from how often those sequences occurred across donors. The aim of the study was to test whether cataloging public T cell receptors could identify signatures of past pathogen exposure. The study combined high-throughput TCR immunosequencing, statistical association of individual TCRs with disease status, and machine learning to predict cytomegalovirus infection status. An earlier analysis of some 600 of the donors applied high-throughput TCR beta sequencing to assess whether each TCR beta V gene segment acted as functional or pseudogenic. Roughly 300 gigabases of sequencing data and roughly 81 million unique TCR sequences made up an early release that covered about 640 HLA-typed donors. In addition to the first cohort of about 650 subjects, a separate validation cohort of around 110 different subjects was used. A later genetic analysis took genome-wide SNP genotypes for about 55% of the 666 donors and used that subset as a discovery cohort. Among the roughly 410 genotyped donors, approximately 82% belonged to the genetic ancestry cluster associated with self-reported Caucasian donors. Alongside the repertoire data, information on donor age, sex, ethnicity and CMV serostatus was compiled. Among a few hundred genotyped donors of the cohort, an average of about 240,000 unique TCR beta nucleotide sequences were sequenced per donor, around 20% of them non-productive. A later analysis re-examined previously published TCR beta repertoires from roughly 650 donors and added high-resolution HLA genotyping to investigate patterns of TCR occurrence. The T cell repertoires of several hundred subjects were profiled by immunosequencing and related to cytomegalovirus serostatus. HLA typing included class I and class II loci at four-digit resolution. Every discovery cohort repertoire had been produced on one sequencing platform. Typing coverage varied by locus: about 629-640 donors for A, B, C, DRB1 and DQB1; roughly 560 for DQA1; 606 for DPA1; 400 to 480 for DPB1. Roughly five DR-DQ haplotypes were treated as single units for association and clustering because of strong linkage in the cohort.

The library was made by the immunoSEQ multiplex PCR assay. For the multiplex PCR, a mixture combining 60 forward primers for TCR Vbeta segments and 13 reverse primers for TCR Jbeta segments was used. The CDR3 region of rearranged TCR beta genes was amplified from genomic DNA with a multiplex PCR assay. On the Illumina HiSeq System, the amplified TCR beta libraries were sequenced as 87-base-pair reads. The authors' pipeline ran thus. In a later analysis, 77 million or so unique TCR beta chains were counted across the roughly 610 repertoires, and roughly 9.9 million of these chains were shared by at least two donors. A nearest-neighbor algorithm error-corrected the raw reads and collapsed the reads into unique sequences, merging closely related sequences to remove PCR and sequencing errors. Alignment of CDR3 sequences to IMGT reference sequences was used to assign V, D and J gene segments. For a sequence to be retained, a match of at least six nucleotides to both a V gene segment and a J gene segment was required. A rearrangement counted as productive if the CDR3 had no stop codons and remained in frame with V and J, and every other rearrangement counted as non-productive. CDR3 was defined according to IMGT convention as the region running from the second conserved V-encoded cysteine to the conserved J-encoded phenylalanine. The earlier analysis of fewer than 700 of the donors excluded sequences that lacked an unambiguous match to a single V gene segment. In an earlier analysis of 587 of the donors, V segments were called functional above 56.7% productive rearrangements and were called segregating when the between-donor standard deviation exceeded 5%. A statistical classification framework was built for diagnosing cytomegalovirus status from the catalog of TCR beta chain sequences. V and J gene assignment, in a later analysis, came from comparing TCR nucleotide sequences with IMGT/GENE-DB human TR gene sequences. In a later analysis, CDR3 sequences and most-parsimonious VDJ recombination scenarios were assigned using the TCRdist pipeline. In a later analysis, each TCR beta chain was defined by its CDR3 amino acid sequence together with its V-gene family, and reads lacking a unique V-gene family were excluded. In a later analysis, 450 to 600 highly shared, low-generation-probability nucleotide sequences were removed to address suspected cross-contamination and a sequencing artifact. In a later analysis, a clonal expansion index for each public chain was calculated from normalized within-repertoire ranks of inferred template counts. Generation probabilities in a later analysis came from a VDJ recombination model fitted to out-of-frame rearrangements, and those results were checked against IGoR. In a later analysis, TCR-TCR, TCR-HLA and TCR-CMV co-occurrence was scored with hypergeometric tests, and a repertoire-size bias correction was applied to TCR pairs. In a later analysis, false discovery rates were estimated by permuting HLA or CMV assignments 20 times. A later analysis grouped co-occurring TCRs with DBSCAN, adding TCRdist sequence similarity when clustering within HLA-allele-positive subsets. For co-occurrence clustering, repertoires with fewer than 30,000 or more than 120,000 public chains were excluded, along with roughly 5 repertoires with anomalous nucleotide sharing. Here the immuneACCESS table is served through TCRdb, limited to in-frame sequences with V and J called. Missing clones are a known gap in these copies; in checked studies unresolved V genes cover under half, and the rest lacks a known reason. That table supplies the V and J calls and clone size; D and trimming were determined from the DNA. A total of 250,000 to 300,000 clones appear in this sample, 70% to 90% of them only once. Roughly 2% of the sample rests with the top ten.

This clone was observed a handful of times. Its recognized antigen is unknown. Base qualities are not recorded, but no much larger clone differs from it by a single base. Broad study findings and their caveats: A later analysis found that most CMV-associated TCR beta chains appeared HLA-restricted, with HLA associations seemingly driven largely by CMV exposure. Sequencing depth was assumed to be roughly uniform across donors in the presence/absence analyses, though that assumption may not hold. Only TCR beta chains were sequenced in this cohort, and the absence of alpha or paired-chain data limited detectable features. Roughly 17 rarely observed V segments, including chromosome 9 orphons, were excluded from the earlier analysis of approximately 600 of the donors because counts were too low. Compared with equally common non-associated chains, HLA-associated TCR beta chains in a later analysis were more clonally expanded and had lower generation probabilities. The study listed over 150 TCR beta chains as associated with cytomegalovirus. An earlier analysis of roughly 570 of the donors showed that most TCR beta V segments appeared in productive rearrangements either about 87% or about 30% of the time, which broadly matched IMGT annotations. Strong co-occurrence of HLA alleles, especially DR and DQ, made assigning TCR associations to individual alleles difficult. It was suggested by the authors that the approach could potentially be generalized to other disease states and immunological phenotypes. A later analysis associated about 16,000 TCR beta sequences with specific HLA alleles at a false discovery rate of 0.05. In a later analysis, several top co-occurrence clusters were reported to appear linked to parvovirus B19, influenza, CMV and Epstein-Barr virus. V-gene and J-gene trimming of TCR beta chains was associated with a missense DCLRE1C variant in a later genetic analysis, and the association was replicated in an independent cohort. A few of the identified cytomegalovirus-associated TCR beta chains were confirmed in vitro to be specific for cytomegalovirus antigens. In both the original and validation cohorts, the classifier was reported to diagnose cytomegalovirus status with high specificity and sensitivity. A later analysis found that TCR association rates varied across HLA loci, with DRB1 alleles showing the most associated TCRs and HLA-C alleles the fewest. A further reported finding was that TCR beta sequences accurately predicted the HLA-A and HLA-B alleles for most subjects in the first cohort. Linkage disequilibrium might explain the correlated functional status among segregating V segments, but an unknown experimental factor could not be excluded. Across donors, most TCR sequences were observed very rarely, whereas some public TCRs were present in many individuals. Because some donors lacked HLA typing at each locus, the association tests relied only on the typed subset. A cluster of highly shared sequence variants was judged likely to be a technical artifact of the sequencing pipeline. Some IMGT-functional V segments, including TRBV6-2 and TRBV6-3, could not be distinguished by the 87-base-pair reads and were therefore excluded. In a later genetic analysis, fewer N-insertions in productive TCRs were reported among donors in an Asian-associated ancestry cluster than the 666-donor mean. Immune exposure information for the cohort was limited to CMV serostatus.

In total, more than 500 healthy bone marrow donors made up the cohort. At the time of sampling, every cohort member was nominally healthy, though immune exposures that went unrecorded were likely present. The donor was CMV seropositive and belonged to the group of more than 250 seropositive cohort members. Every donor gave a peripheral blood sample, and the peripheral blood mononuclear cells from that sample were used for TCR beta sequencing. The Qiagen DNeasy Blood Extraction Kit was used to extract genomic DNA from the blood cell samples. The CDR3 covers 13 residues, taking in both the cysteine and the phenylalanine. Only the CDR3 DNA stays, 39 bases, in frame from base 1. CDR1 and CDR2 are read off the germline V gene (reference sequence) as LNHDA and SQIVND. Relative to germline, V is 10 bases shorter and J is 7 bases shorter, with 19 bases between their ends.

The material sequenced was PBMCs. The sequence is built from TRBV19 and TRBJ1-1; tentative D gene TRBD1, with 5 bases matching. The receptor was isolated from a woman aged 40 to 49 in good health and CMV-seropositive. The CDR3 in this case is CATIKEGQGEAFF. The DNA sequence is TGTGCCACCATCAAGGAGGGGCAGGGTGAAGCTTTCTTT.